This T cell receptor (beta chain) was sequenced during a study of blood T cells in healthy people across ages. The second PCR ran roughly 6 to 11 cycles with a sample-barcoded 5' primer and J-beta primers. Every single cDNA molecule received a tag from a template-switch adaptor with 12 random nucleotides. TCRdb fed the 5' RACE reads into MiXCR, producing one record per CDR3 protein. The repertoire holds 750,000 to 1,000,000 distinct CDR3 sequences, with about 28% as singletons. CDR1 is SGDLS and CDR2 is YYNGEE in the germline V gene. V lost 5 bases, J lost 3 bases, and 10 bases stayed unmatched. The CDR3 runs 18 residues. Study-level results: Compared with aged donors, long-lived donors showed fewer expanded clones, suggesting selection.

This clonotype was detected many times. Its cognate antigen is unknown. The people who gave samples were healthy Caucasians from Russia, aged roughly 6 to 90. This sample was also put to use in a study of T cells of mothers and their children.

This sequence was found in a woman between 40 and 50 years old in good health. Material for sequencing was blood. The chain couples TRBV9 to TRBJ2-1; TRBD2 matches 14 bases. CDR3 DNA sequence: TGTGCCAGCAGTAGGGGGACTAGCGGGGGACCTCTCTACAATGAGCAGTTCTTC. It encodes CASSRGTSGGPLYNEQFF.